This TCR beta chain was identified during a study of identical twins. General study findings and limits: Cord blood's abundant beta clonotypes had fewer insertions, unlike memory repertoires.

There are 15 residues in the CDR3. V lost 7 bases, J lost 4 bases, and 9 bases stayed unmatched. Germline V gene sequence: CDR1 LNHDA, CDR2 SQIVND (reference sequence). Turning to this clonotype: The antigen is unknown.

Using its own MiXCR run on the 5' RACE reads, TCRdb lists one record per CDR3 protein. This sample has roughly 770,000 distinct CDR3 sequences, with approximately 18% found just once. The same sample was also studied in work on T cells expressing NK-cell markers.

This clonotype originated in a woman aged 18-29 years in good health. The J gene is TRBJ1-4, the V gene TRBV19; 7 nucleotides agree with TRBD1. Sequenced sample: PBMCs. In nucleotides, the CDR3 is TGTGCCAGTAAAGCAGCGGACAGGCTTAATGAAAAACTGTTTTTT. It encodes CASKAADRLNEKLFF.